Reported below is one T cell receptor beta chain. What it recognizes is unknown. These data are taken from a study of cytomegalovirus exposure and HLA in healthy donors. Study-wide findings and caveats: Fewer N-insertions than the roughly 670-donor mean were reportedly shown by an Asian-associated ancestry cluster in a later analysis.

Amplification used 60 Vbeta primers and 13 Jbeta primers. Clones were sequenced by immunoSEQ multiplex PCR, and TCRdb holds only the in-frame ones, with some missing. The table includes some 120,000 clones, around 80% detected once. Germline values: CDR1 GTSNPN, CDR2 SVGIG (reference sequence). V shed 8 bases, J shed 1 base, and the junction held 19 bases outside the gene matches. This CDR3 comprises 17 residues. The TCR sequence derives from a man younger than 45 in good health and CMV-seropositive. J is TRBJ1-1 and V is TRBV30, with TRBD1 matching 7 bases. The material sequenced was PBMCs. As DNA, the CDR3 is TGTGCCGGGCGGGACAGTGAATCAAGGGCCCGGAACACTGAAGCTTTCTTT. It yields the protein CAGRDSESRARNTEAFF. The entire variable domain, with the rest obtained from reference TRBV30 and TRBJ1-1, is as follows: SQTIHQWPATLVQPVGSPLSLECTVEGTSNPNLYWYRQAAGRGLQLLFYSVGIGQISSEVPQNLSASRPQDRQFILSSKKLLLSDSGFYLCAGRDSESRARNTEAFFGQGTRLTVV.